The present TCR beta chain was sequenced within a study of CD8 T cells in ankylosing spondylitis. Study-level findings and limits: Within ankylosing spondylitis blood, a TCR beta motif made up of seven to nine highly homologous variants appeared to be characteristic.

This clonotype was detected many times. Its antigen is not known. CDR1 and CDR2 from the germline V gene are MNHEY and SMNVEV (reference sequence). With 5 bases removed from V and 4 bases from J, the gap between germline ends came to 11 bases. This CDR3 contains 13 residues. TCRdb reprocessed the 5' RACE reads with MiXCR, giving one entry per CDR3 protein. The table shows over 600,000 distinct CDR3 sequences, with around 20% occurring only once. This TCR derives from a male donor with ankylosing spondylitis. Specimen: blood, either unsorted or a sorted T cell fraction (not recorded which). This chain uses TRBV27 with TRBJ1-1; TRBD1 is a possible D gene (5 bases). Written as DNA, the CDR3 is TGTGCCAGCAGTCCCCGGGGGGGCACTGAAGCTTTCTTT. As protein: CASSPRGGTEAFF.